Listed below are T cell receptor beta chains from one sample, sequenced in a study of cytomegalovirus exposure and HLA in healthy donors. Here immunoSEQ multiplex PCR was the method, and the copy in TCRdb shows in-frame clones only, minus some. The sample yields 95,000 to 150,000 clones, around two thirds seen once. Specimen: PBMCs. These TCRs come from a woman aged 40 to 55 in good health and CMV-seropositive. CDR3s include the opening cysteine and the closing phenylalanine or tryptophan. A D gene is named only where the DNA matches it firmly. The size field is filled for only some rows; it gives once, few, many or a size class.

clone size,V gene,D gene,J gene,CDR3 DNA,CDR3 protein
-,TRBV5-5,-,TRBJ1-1,TGTGCCAGCAGCCCGGCCCTCGGGGACACTGAAGCTTTCTTT,CASSPALGDTEAFF
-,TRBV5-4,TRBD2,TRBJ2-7,TGTGCCAGCAGCACTAGCGGGAGGTTCGACGAGCAGTACTTC,CASSTSGRFDEQYF
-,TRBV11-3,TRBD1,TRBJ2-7,TGTGCCAGCAGCTTAGGCCGGGACAGATCCTACGAGCAGTACTTC,CASSLGRDRSYEQYF
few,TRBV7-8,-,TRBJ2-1,TGTGCCAGCAGCTTATCGGTCCTCGGGAGAATCTACAATGAGCAGTTCTTC,CASSLSVLGRIYNEQFF
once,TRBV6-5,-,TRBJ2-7,TGTGCCAGCAGTTACAACAGGCACTCCTACGAGCAGTACTTC,CASSYNRHSYEQYF
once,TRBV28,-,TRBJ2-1,TGTGCCAGCAGTTTCCCGCCCACTAGTGGCGATGAGCAGTTCTTC,CASSFPPTSGDEQFF
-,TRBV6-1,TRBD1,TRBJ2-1,TGTGCCAGCAGAACACAGGGGTTCGATGAGCAGTTCTTC,CASRTQGFDEQFF
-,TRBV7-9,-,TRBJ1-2,TGTTCCAGCAGCTTAGGTTCCAACAATCATCATGGCTACACCTTC,CSSSLGSNNHHGYTF
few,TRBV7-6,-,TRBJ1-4,TGTGCCAGCAGCTTTGGAGGGTTTGGTGAAAAACTGTTTTTT,CASSFGGFGEKLFF
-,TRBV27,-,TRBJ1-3,TGTGCCAGCAGTTCCTCGGTTGGAAACACCATATATTTT,CASSSSVGNTIYF
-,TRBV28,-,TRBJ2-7,TGTGCCAGCAGTTTTGGAGGCCTTAGCTACGAGCAGTACTTC,CASSFGGLSYEQYF
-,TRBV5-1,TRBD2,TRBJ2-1,TGCGCCAGCAGCTTGGCCCCTCGGACTAGCGGATACAATGAGCAGTTCTTC,CASSLAPRTSGYNEQFF
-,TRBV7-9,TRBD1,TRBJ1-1,TGTGCCAGCAGCTTGACAGGGGGAGGATTGAACACTGAAGCTTTCTTT,CASSLTGGGLNTEAFF
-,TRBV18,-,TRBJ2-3,TGTGCCAGCTCACCAAACCACATACAGGGAACAGATACGCAGTATTTT,CASSPNHIQGTDTQYF
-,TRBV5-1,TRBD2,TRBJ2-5,TGCGCCAGCAGCTTGCATAGCGGGAGCGAGACCCAGTACTTC,CASSLHSGSETQYF
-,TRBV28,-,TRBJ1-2,TGTGCCAGCAGTCTGGGGGGGCAGGGGCCCCCGGGCTACACCTTC,CASSLGGQGPPGYTF
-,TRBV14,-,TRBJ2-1,TGTGCCAGCAGGCCAGGGGAAGTGAGGTCCTACAATGAGCAGTTCTTC,CASRPGEVRSYNEQFF
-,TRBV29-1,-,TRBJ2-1,TGCAGCGTTGCGCAGCGGTTGAGCTCCTACAATGAGCAGTTCTTC,CSVAQRLSSYNEQFF
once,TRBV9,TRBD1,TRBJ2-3,TGTGCCAGCAGCGCAGGGGGCGCCGACGCAGATACGCAGTATTTT,CASSAGGADADTQYF
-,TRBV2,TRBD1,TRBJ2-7,TGTGCCAGCACGGTCGGGACAGAGGCCGAGCAGTACTTC,CASTVGTEAEQYF
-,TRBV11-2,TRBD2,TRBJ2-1,TGTGCCAGCAGCCTCGGCCCGGGGGGGCAGAGTAATGAGCAGTTCTTC,CASSLGPGGQSNEQFF
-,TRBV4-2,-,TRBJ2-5,TGTGCCAGCAGCCAAGAGGGGAGGGGGGAGACCCAGTACTTC,CASSQEGRGETQYF
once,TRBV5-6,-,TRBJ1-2,TGTGCCAGCAGCGAACTCCATCAGGGTTCATATGGCTACACCTTC,CASSELHQGSYGYTF
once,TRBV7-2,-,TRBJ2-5,TGTGCCAGCAGCTTAGCGACCGGCGGGGTGGAGACCCAGTACTTC,CASSLATGGVETQYF
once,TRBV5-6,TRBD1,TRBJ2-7,TGTGCCAGCAGCCCAGGGACAGGGGGGCCGGACGAGCAGTACTTC,CASSPGTGGPDEQYF
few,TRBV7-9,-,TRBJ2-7,TGTGCCAGCAGCTTAGATCAGGGGGGATCCTACGAGCAGTACTTC,CASSLDQGGSYEQYF
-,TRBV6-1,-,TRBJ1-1,TGTGCCAGCAGTGGACAGTACACTGAAGCTTTCTTT,CASSGQYTEAFF
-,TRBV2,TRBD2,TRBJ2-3,TGTGCCAGCAGCGCTAATGGACTAGCGGGCGATACGCAGTATTTT,CASSANGLAGDTQYF
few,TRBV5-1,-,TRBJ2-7,TGCGCCAGCAGCCCCGGGACACCTACCTACGAGCAGTACTTC,CASSPGTPTYEQYF
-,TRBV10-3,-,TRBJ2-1,TGTGCCACTGACGACAGTTCCGCCTACAATGAGCAGTTCTTC,CATDDSSAYNEQFF
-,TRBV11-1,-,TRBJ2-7,TGTGCCAGCAGCCCGCGAACCTACGAGCAGTACTTC,CASSPRTYEQYF
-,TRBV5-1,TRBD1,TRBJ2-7,TGCGCCAGCAGCCAACCCCCAAGACAGGGTCGAAAGGGGGAGCAGTACTTC,CASSQPPRQGRKGEQYF
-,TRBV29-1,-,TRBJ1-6,TGCAGCTTGTGGACACTGCTGCACCTTTCACCCCTCCACTTT,CSLWTLLHLSPLHF
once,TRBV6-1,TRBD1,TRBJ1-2,TGTGCCAGCAGTCCGACAGGGGGCTATGGCTACACCTTC,CASSPTGGYGYTF
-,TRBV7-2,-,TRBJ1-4,TGTGCCAGCACCACCGGGGGGCGAGGTGAAAAACTGTTTTTT,CASTTGGRGEKLFF
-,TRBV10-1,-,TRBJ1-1,TGCGCCAGCAGTGAGGGGGGGGTCACTGAAGCTTTCTTT,CASSEGGVTEAFF
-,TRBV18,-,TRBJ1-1,TGTGCCAGCTCACTCCCAATGACAGGGAACACTGAAGCTTTCTTT,CASSLPMTGNTEAFF